These 20 T cell receptor beta chains were sequenced from one sample in a study of CD8 T cells in Susac syndrome. Reverse transcription of about 0.5 to 1 ug RNA was carried out with random hexamers. In TCRdb, the immunoSEQ multiplex PCR reads were re-called with MiXCR into one record per CDR3 protein. The table records over 130,000 distinct CDR3 sequences, approximately 95% of them present only once. The sample taken for sequencing was CD4+ T cells from PBMCs. The receptors originated from a human donor with Susac syndrome.

The V call is TRBV30, the J call TRBJ2-2, with D hard to call. Germline CDR1 GTSNPN, CDR2 SVGIG (reference sequence). Trimming shortened V by 4 bases and J by 7 bases, and 7 bases separated the two germline ends. The CDR3 covers 11 residues. The CDR3 DNA sequence: TGTGCCTGGATGGGCTTCGGGGAGCTGTTTTTT. Encoded protein: CAWMGFGELFF.

This clonotype was seen just once. The chain employs TRBV29-1 and TRBJ2-1; possible D gene TRBD2, 6 bases. Germline-derived CDR1 and CDR2 are SQVTM and ANQGSEA. The CDR3 consists of 16 residues. Trimming shortened V by 3 bases and J by 5 bases, and 20 bases separated the two germline ends. The CDR3 sequence: CSVEGGLLGPNNEQFF. CDR3 nucleotides: TGCAGCGTTGAGGGGGGATTGTTAGGGCCAAACAATGAGCAGTTCTTC.

This clonotype was observed once. This rearrangement joins TRBV11-3 to TRBJ2-6; D not certain. V gave up 5 bases and J gave up 1 base, with 12 bases separating them. The CDR3 runs to 16 residues. CDR1 is SGHNT and CDR2 is YENEEA in the germline V gene. DNA of the CDR3: TGTGCCAGCAGCCCTTCCCCCTCGTCTGGGGCCAACGTCCTGACTTTC. This encodes CASSPSPSSGANVLTF.

The chain uses TRBV7-9 and TRBJ2-1; TRBD2 matches at 14 bases. The trim removed 5 bases at V and 6 bases at J, leaving 6 bases unmatched. The CDR3 consists of 16 residues. CDR1 is SEHNR and CDR2 is FQNEAQ in the germline V gene (reference sequence). CDR3 in amino acids: CASSPSGTSGSNEQFF. The CDR3 DNA reads TGTGCCAGCAGCCCATCCGGGACTAGCGGGAGCAATGAGCAGTTCTTC.

The chain employs TRBV7-2 and TRBJ2-4; D gene uncertain. Germline CDR1 reads SGHTA; CDR2 reads FQGNSA. Trimming left V 2 bases short and J 3 bases short, with 5 bases between. This CDR3 has 13 amino acids. DNA for the CDR3: TGTGCCAGCAGCTTACGCGGCAAAAACATTCAGTACTTC. Translating gives CASSLRGKNIQYF.

The chain carries TRBV12-3 or TRBV12-4 and TRBJ1-1, with D possibly matching TRBD1 (5 bases). Deletions cut 1 base from V and 3 bases from J, with 6 bases between. The CDR3 extends over 13 amino acids. CDR3 DNA: TGTGCCAGCAGTTTAGTCAGGGACACTGAAGCTTTCTTT. Amino acid sequence: CASSLVRDTEAFF.

The V call is TRBV5-1, the J call TRBJ2-1; 8 nucleotides match TRBD2. V lost 3 bases and J lost 7; bases outside the gene matches: 12. The CDR3 runs to 16 residues. The germline gives CDR1 SGHRS, CDR2 YFSETQ. The DNA of the CDR3 is TGCGCCAGCAGCTCCTTGACCGGGGGGGAGACGAATGAGCAGTTCTTC. Translated, it gives CASSSLTGGETNEQFF.

J is TRBJ1-1 and V is TRBV19; D not certain. Germline CDR1 LNHDA, CDR2 SQIVND (reference sequence). Trimming took off 1 base at V and 2 bases at J, with 8 bases between the two ends. CDR3 size: 14 residues. The CDR3 DNA follows: TGTGCCAGTAGTATAGTACCAGGCAACACTGAAGCTTTCTTT. It specifies CASSIVPGNTEAFF.

This clonotype was counted once. CDR3 sequence: CAWSVVGVDQPQHF. The CDR3 DNA is TGTGCCTGGAGTGTTGTGGGAGTTGATCAGCCCCAGCATTTT. This rearrangement joins TRBV30 to TRBJ1-5, with D uncertain. This CDR3 has 14 residues. Germline assignment: CDR1 GTSNPN and CDR2 SVGIG (reference sequence). The V gene lost 0 bases and the J gene lost 5 bases, with 11 bases spanning the gap.

The genes are TRBV6-2 or TRBV6-3 and TRBJ2-1; D is unclear. Trimming shortened V by 1 base and J by 4 bases, and 8 bases separated the two germline ends. The CDR3 contains 14 residues. Germline CDR1 and CDR2: MNHEY and SVGEGT. CDR3 protein: CASSYLGPYNEQFF. The CDR3 region has the DNA TGTGCCAGCAGTTACTTAGGACCTTACAATGAGCAGTTCTTC.

This rearrangement joins TRBV20-1 to TRBJ1-1; no definite D call. V lost 3 bases and J 3 bases, leaving 2 bases between the germline ends. Germline assignment: CDR1 DFQATT and CDR2 SNEGSKA (reference sequence). The CDR3 length is 10 residues. This chain's CDR3 is CSARDTEAFF. As DNA, the CDR3 is TGCAGTGCTAGGGACACTGAAGCTTTCTTT.

J is TRBJ1-5 and V is TRBV30; unclear D gene. V was pared by 1 base and J by 3 bases, with 7 bases between. The CDR3 covers 13 residues. CDR1 is GTSNPN, CDR2 SVGIG, per germline (reference sequence). The CDR3 is CAWSELFNQPQHF. The CDR3 nucleotides read TGTGCCTGGAGTGAGCTCTTCAATCAGCCCCAGCATTTT.

The rearrangement joins TRBV2 to TRBJ2-3, with D uncertain. CDR3 size: 14 residues. Between the trimmed V and J ends, which lost 2 bases and 4 bases, there was a span of 10 bases. In germline, CDR1 is SNHLY, CDR2 FYNNEI. CDR3 in DNA: TGTGCCAGCAGTGAAAGCAAGGGCGCAGATACGCAGTATTTT. Encoded protein: CASSESKGADTQYF.

The V call is TRBV20-1, the J call TRBJ2-2; D ambiguous. This CDR3 has 13 amino acids. Trimming pared 0 bases from V and 11 bases from J, leaving 13 bases between. Germline-derived CDR1 and CDR2 are DFQATT and SNEGSKA (reference sequence). The chain's CDR3 is CSARDFFGVELFF. For the CDR3, the DNA is TGCAGTGCTAGAGATTTTTTTGGAGTCGAGCTGTTTTTT.

This clonotype was observed a single time. This chain connects TRBV7-2 to TRBJ2-1; 7 bases match TRBD1. CDR1 is SGHTA, CDR2 FQGNSA, per germline. The ends lost 1 base at V and 7 bases at J; junction bases unmatched: 10. CDR3 size: 16 residues. In DNA form, the CDR3 reads TGTGCCAGCAGCTTAGGACAGGGAACTTCAAGGAATGAGCAGTTCTTC. Amino acids: CASSLGQGTSRNEQFF.

The chain joins TRBV3-1 to TRBJ2-5; no reliable D call. From germline, CDR1 is LGHDT and CDR2 YNNKEL (reference sequence). The CDR3 is 15 residues long. Trimming shortened V by 0 bases and J by 5 bases, and 13 bases separated the two germline ends. CDR3 nucleotide sequence: TGTGCCAGCAGCCAAGATCAACAGCGCGCGGAGACCCAGTACTTC. Residues: CASSQDQQRAETQYF.

As regards this clonotype: Because the CDR3 is missing its conserved closing phenylalanine or tryptophan, this is likely a read error. The chain links TRBV30 to TRBJ1-2; possible D gene TRBD1, 5 bases. Per germline, CDR1 GTSNPN and CDR2 SVGIG (reference sequence). CDR3 length: 13 amino acids. V was shortened by 0 bases and J by 4 bases, with 9 bases between the two germline ends. CDR3 sequence (DNA): TGTGCCTGGAGTGTGGGGCCGCCCTATGGCTACACCATC. This sequence encodes CAWSVGPPYGYTI.

The rearrangement links TRBV9 to TRBJ1-2; D may be TRBD1 (5 bases). Trimming took 4 bases from V and 1 from J, leaving 14 bases between them. Germline V gives CDR1 SGDLS, CDR2 YYNGEE. The CDR3 is made up of 15 amino acids. CDR3: CASSPLAGDNYGYTF. The CDR3 DNA follows: TGTGCCAGCAGCCCCTTGGCGGGGGATAACTATGGCTACACCTTC.

V is TRBV5-8 and J is TRBJ1-1; TRBD1 might be the D (6 bases). Trimming took 8 bases from V and 0 from J, leaving 11 bases between them. Looked up from germline, CDR1 is SGHTS and CDR2 is YDEGEE. The CDR3 runs to 13 residues. The CDR3 is CASPNRVNTEAFF. The CDR3 region has the DNA TGTGCCAGTCCCAACAGGGTGAACACTGAAGCTTTCTTT.

The rearrangement uses TRBV9 and TRBJ1-2; weak D call: TRBD1 (5 bases). The V gene lost 3 bases and the J gene lost 2 bases, with 14 bases spanning the gap. The V gene's germline CDR1 is SGDLS and CDR2 YYNGEE. The CDR3 is 15 residues long. CDR3 sequence: CASSALGTGNYGYTF. In DNA form, the CDR3 reads TGTGCCAGCAGCGCCTTAGGGACTGGGAACTATGGCTACACCTTC.